The 27 T cell receptor beta chains below come from one sample, sequenced in a study of shared T cell receptors in the human thymus. Here immunoSEQ multiplex PCR was the method, and the copy in TCRdb shows in-frame clones only, minus some. Of about 380,000 clones listed, 95% are singletons. The source material was thymocytes. These receptors were obtained from a human donor.

This rearrangement joins TRBV28 to TRBJ2-2; 15 bases agree with TRBD2. The CDR3 is 18 amino acids. Trimming took 6 bases from V and 8 from J; bases not matched to a gene: 13. In germline, CDR1 is MDHEN, CDR2 SYDVKM. The CDR3 nucleotides read TGTGCCAGCAGACTGAGGACTAGCGGGAGGGCCGTATTTGGGGAGCTGTTTTTT. Its protein is CASRLRTSGRAVFGELFF. The whole variable domain, remainder taken from reference TRBV28 and TRBJ2-2, is DVKVTQSSRYLVKRTGEKVFLECVQDMDHENMFWYRQDPGLGLRLIYFSYDVKMKEKGDIPEGYSVSREKKERFSLILESASTNQTSMYLCASRLRTSGRAVFGELFFGEGSRLTVL.

This clone was counted once. This sequence joins TRBV28 and TRBJ1-1; no reliable D call. The V end lost 6 bases, the J end lost 4 bases, and 9 bases lay between the germline ends. CDR3 length: 12 residues. Germline V gene data show CDR1 as MDHEN and CDR2 as SYDVKM. The CDR3 bases are TGTGCCAGCAGACACAAGCCCACTGAAGCTTTCTTT. Amino acids: CASRHKPTEAFF.

The chain carries TRBV4-1 and TRBJ2-5, with D possibly matching TRBD2 (5 bases). CDR1 is MGHRA and CDR2 is YSYEKL in the germline V gene. The CDR3 has 15 amino acids. V lost 4 bases to trimming and J lost 5 bases, with 17 bases between them. CDR3 nucleotides: TGCGCCAGCAGCCCGAGGGTAGTGTCTGGGGAGACCCAGTACTTC. This gives the protein CASSPRVVSGETQYF.

This rearrangement joins TRBV28 to TRBJ1-2; possible D gene TRBD1, 6 bases. The CDR3 has 14 residues. Trimming shortened V by 3 bases and J by 4 bases, and 12 bases separated the two germline ends. Germline V lookup: CDR1 MDHEN, CDR2 SYDVKM. As DNA, the CDR3 is TGTGCCAGCAGTTTCCGGCTAGGGGGCTATGGCTACACCTTC. Translating it yields CASSFRLGGYGYTF.

This clone is a singleton in its sample. The rearrangement links TRBV28 to TRBJ1-3; D is undetermined. Germline CDR1 and CDR2: MDHEN and SYDVKM. Between the trimmed V and J ends, which lost 3 bases and 0 bases, there was a span of 9 bases. The CDR3 is 15 residues long. The CDR3 loop reads CASSFSESSGNTIYF. In DNA form, the CDR3 reads TGTGCCAGCAGTTTTAGCGAGAGCTCTGGAAACACCATATATTTT.

The gene calls are TRBV6-5 and TRBJ1-2; D gene uncertain. Trimming removed 0 bases from V and 2 bases from J, with 10 bases in between. This CDR3 has 15 residues. Per germline, CDR1 MNHEY and CDR2 SVGAGI. This CDR3 is CASSYSDPLNYGYTF. In DNA, the CDR3 is TGTGCCAGCAGTTACTCTGACCCCCTAAACTATGGCTACACCTTC.

CDR3 bases: TGTGCCAGCAGCGTAGCTGATAGCGGCCCCCATAGGTATGAGCAGTTCTTC. The encoded protein is CASSVADSGPHRYEQFF. The chain joins TRBV9 to TRBJ2-1; D is possibly TRBD2 (6 bases). The CDR3 length is 17 residues. The germline V gene encodes CDR1 SGDLS and CDR2 YYNGEE. V was cut by 0 bases and J by 8 bases, with 21 bases left in between.

This sequence joins TRBV19 and TRBJ2-7; TRBD2 might be the D (5 bases). V lost 0 bases and J lost 0, with 9 bases in between. The CDR3 runs to 15 residues. CDR1 and CDR2 from the germline V gene are LNHDA and SQIVND (reference sequence). CDR3 amino acids: CASSIDREGSYEQYF. In DNA form, the CDR3 reads TGTGCCAGTAGTATAGACCGGGAAGGCTCCTACGAGCAGTACTTC. Complete variable domain (other parts from reference TRBV19 and TRBJ2-7): DGGITQSPKYLFRKEGQNVTLSCEQNLNHDAMYWYRQDPGQGLRLIYYSQIVNDFQKGDIAEGYSVSREKKESFPLTVTSAQKNPTAFYLCASSIDREGSYEQYFGPGTRLTVT.

The chain recombines TRBV5-5 with TRBJ2-7; 9 bases align to TRBD1. Trimming took 2 bases from V and 4 from J; bases not matched to a gene: 7. The CDR3 length is 15 residues. Germline loops: CDR1 SGHKS, CDR2 YYEKEE (reference sequence). The CDR3 spells CASSFFWTGVYEQYF. DNA for the CDR3: TGTGCCAGCAGCTTTTTCTGGACAGGGGTATACGAGCAGTACTTC.

The gene calls are TRBV28 and TRBJ2-7, with a tentative D call TRBD1 (6 bases). V was clipped by 1 base and J by 1 base, with 8 bases between them. In germline, CDR1 is MDHEN, CDR2 SYDVKM. This CDR3 comprises 14 residues. The CDR3 region is CASSLFQGSYEQYF. CDR3 coding DNA: TGTGCCAGCAGTTTATTCCAGGGGTCCTACGAGCAGTACTTC.

This chain links TRBV27 with TRBJ1-2; 9 bases agree with TRBD1. The CDR3 runs 16 residues. J lost 7 bases, V lost 5 bases, and 14 bases had no gene match. In germline, CDR1 is MNHEY, CDR2 SMNVEV (reference sequence). The CDR3, as DNA: TGTGCCAGCAGTCCAAAAGGGACAGGGATAAATCGTGGCTACACCTTC. Its translation: CASSPKGTGINRGYTF.

The chain recombines TRBV7-9 with TRBJ2-7; TRBD1 might be the D (5 bases). This CDR3 comprises 15 residues. Germline loops: CDR1 SEHNR, CDR2 FQNEAQ (reference sequence). V was pared by 2 bases and J by 4 bases, with 15 bases between. The CDR3: CASSLPGSRTYEQYF. CDR3 coding DNA: TGTGCCAGCAGCTTACCGGGCTCGCGGACATACGAGCAGTACTTC.

This chain connects TRBV19 to TRBJ2-2; the D gene is possibly TRBD2 (6 bases). The CDR3 covers 16 residues. Per the germline V gene, CDR1 is LNHDA and CDR2 is SQIVND (reference sequence). V was clipped by 7 bases and J by 4 bases, with 19 bases between them. CDR3 in DNA: TGTGCCAGTATGCATTCAGCGGAAGCGGGCACCGGGGAGCTGTTTTTT. Amino acid sequence: CASMHSAEAGTGELFF.

Written as DNA, the CDR3 is TGTGCCAGCAGCCTCTGGACAGGGGGAGTAACTAACTATGGCTACACCTTC. Protein product: CASSLWTGGVTNYGYTF. V and J are TRBV11-2 and TRBJ1-2; TRBD1 agrees at 10 bases. V trimming: 5 bases; J trimming: 0 bases; junction bases outside the gene matches: 9. The length of the CDR3 is 17 residues. Germline CDR1 and CDR2: SGHAT and FQNNGV.

The CDR3: CASSCSDSGNTIYF. As DNA, the CDR3 is TGTGCCAGCAGTTGTTCCGACAGCGGAAACACCATATATTTT. This sequence joins TRBV28 and TRBJ1-3; D might be TRBD1 (5 bases). The germline V and J ends were trimmed by 4 bases and 4 bases, with 11 bases remaining between them. CDR1 is MDHEN, CDR2 SYDVKM, per germline. The CDR3 runs 14 residues.

The CDR3 spells CASSLGGSHSYNSPLHF. CDR3 DNA sequence: TGTGCCAGCAGTTTGGGGGGCTCTCACTCCTATAATTCACCCCTCCACTTT. V usage is TRBV27 and J usage is TRBJ1-6, with D maybe TRBD1 (6 bases). V was cut by 3 bases and J by 0 bases, with 12 bases left in between. This CDR3 is built from 17 residues. The germline V gene has CDR1 MNHEY and CDR2 SMNVEV (reference sequence).

This clone was recorded only once. The chain links TRBV28 to TRBJ2-2; tentative D call: TRBD1 (6 bases). Deletions cut 3 bases from V and 0 bases from J, with 14 bases between. In germline, CDR1 is MDHEN, CDR2 SYDVKM. There are 17 residues in the CDR3. The CDR3 nucleotides are TGTGCCAGCAGTTTGGGGCTAGGGACACCGAACACCGGGGAGCTGTTTTTT. This encodes CASSLGLGTPNTGELFF.

This clone was detected once. The V gene is TRBV29-1, the J gene TRBJ1-2; 9 bases are a match to TRBD1. Per germline, CDR1 SQVTM and CDR2 ANQGSEA. V was clipped by 1 base and J by 13 bases; unmatched bases: 10. This CDR3 contains 13 residues. This chain's CDR3 is CSVEGARGQGVTF. The CDR3 bases are TGCAGCGTTGAAGGCGCCCGGGGACAGGGTGTCACCTTC. The variable domain in full, with the rest retrieved from reference TRBV29-1 and TRBJ1-2, is SAVISQKPSRDICQRGTSLTIQCQVDSQVTMMFWYRQQPGQSLTLIATANQGSEATYESGFVIDKFPISRPNLTFSTLTVSNMSPEDSSIYLCSVEGARGQGVTFGSGTRLTVV.

V usage is TRBV27 and J usage is TRBJ2-1; 7 bases line up with TRBD2. CDR1 is MNHEY and CDR2 is SMNVEV in the germline V gene (reference sequence). This CDR3 has 15 amino acids. V gave up 4 bases and J gave up 3 bases; unmatched junction bases: 6. The CDR3 here is CASSCMGEGYNEQFF. DNA for the CDR3: TGTGCCAGCAGTTGTATGGGGGAGGGCTACAATGAGCAGTTCTTC.

V and J are TRBV25-1 and TRBJ2-5, with 8 bases fitting TRBD2. Unmatched junction bases numbered 8, after V lost 1 base and J lost 4 bases. The germline CDR1 and CDR2 sequences are MGHDK and SYGVNS. This CDR3 has 16 amino acids. CDR3 loop: CASSESYERERETQYF. DNA for the CDR3: TGTGCCAGCAGTGAATCTTATGAGCGGGAGAGAGAGACCCAGTACTTC.

The chain combines TRBV14 with TRBJ2-1; 7 nucleotides align to TRBD2. Losses at the gene ends were 3 bases for V and 8 bases for J; bases not matched to a gene: 10. Germline CDR1 reads SGHDN; CDR2 reads FVKESK. This CDR3 contains 15 residues. CDR3 nucleotides: TGTGCCAGCAGCCACCCCTGGCCGGGGAGGGATGAGCAGTTCTTC. Translation: CASSHPWPGRDEQFF.

This clone was seen more than once but under ten times. The V and J genes are TRBV7-8 and TRBJ2-5; 13 bases are a match to TRBD2. The length of the CDR3 is 16 residues. The ends lost 5 bases at V and 4 bases at J; junction bases unmatched: 7. Germline CDR1 is SGHVS and CDR2 is FQNEAQ. The CDR3 here is CASSPGLAGEGETQYF. Here the CDR3 DNA reads TGTGCCAGCAGCCCCGGACTAGCGGGAGAGGGAGAGACCCAGTACTTC.

This chain links TRBV27 with TRBJ2-4; 7 bases map to TRBD2. The trim removed 5 bases at V and 2 bases at J, leaving 9 bases unmatched. The length of the CDR3 is 16 residues. CDR1 and CDR2 from the germline V gene are MNHEY and SMNVEV (reference sequence). The CDR3 is CASSLRRDYPKNIQYF. CDR3 nucleotide sequence: TGTGCCAGCAGTCTCCGCCGGGACTACCCCAAAAACATTCAGTACTTC.

This rearrangement joins TRBV28 to TRBJ2-5, with D tentatively TRBD2 (6 bases). This CDR3 contains 15 residues. With 3 bases removed from V and 5 bases from J, the gap between germline ends came to 16 bases. The germline V gene has CDR1 MDHEN and CDR2 SYDVKM. The DNA for the CDR3 is TGTGCCAGCAGTTTCTTGAGTCGGGAGATCGAGACCCAGTACTTC. Residues: CASSFLSREIETQYF.

V is TRBV27 and J is TRBJ1-3, with TRBD1 as a possible D gene (5 bases). V was shortened by 5 bases and J by 0 bases, with 20 bases between the two germline ends. The CDR3 contains 18 residues. The V gene's germline CDR1 is MNHEY and CDR2 SMNVEV (reference sequence). CDR3 coding DNA: TGTGCCAGCAGTACCGCCGGGACCGGGACCCTCTCTGGAAACACCATATATTTT. This gives the protein CASSTAGTGTLSGNTIYF.

V usage is TRBV7-3 and J usage is TRBJ2-1, with 10 nucleotides matching TRBD2. The germline gives CDR1 SGHTA, CDR2 FQGTGA. The CDR3 length is 15 residues. V was clipped by 2 bases and J by 4 bases; unmatched bases: 2. CDR3 loop: CASSLGTSVYNEQFF. As DNA, the CDR3 is TGTGCCAGCAGCTTAGGGACTAGCGTGTACAATGAGCAGTTCTTC.

The rearrangement joins TRBV11-2 to TRBJ2-2, with 7 bases that match TRBD1. V shed 5 bases, J shed 1 base, and the junction held 10 bases outside the gene matches. From germline, CDR1 is SGHAT and CDR2 FQNNGV. CDR3 length equals 17 residues. CDR3 sequence (DNA): TGTGCCAGCAGCACGGTCTCGAGGGGGCTGAACACCGGGGAGCTGTTTTTT. Translating it yields CASSTVSRGLNTGELFF.